What follows describes a single T cell receptor (beta chain). This clonotype has a count of ten or more. No cognate antigen has been identified for it. No clone much larger than this one lies a single base away; base qualities are absent. This record comes from a study of regulatory T cells in long-lasting Graves disease (dated by TCRdb to the early 2020s). Concerning the study at large: Antithyroid drugs had been taken for less than 3 months by newly diagnosed Graves' disease patients. Patients with persistent Graves' disease were compared with patients with newly diagnosed Graves' disease using TCR sequencing and RNA sequencing of peripheral blood. The study took place in China and was registered as a clinical trial. A total of 33 samples underwent TCR sequencing: approximately 13 from persistent and approximately 20 from newly diagnosed Graves' disease patients. Study-wide conclusions, independent of this receptor: Persistent patients shared more public clonotypes among themselves (around 2,700) than newly diagnosed patients did (approximately 870). Preferential use of TRBV28, TRBJ1-2 and TRBJ2-5 was observed in persistent disease, whereas TRBV20-1 and TRBJ2-1 were favored in newly diagnosed disease. Compared with newly diagnosed patients, patients with persistent Graves' disease had lower TCR Shannon entropy and fewer highly expanded clones, which suggests clonal expansion. As a limitation, the authors acknowledged that the small sample size may reduce accuracy. Only the TCR beta chain was sequenced and analyzed. Only peripheral blood was studied, because thyroid tissue, the primary lesion, was inaccessible.

Sample time point, as interpreted from the label and publication: newly diagnosed GD, antithyroid drugs for less than 3 months. For both TCR sequencing and RNA sequencing, RNA was extracted from PBMCs in TRIzol. The diagnosis of Graves' disease followed American Thyroid Association guidelines. The patients came from an endocrinology department in Xi'an, China. From each patient, approximately 9 milliliters of peripheral blood was collected into an EDTA anticoagulant tube. PBMCs were isolated by Ficoll Paque Plus density gradient separation without further T cell sorting. An Agilent 2100 Bioanalyzer and agarose gel were used to check RNA quality, while a NanoDrop 2000 measured RNA concentration. Its CDR3 holds 13 amino acids, cysteine through phenylalanine. Of the read, only the CDR3 DNA is kept; its 39 bases are in frame from base 1. The germline V gene (reference sequence) yields LGHDT for CDR1 and YNNKEL for CDR2. V loses 1 base, J loses 6 bases, and the germline ends lie 6 bases apart.

Libraries were made using multiplex PCR. The listed sequencing device is Illumina HiSeq 4000. CDR3 regions were amplified by Arm-PCR with iRepertoire HTBI primers to construct TCR beta libraries. PCR products were gel purified before sequencing. The original methods were these. A total of 62 TRBV and some 15 TRBJ segments were identified across samples and were used for gene usage analysis of CDR3 amino acid clonotypes. Filtered high-quality paired reads were merged into contigs using COPE and FqMerger. BLAST was used to align contigs to IMGT TRBV, TRBD and TRBJ reference genes, and CDR3 was defined according to IMGT. Clonotypes above 0.1% frequency were classified as highly expanded clones. Repertoire diversity was measured by Shannon entropy, and V-J evenness by the Gini coefficient. A clonotype found in more than one individual was treated as public. The raw public data were reprocessed by TCRdb itself: fastp quality trimming at Q25, MiXCR clonotype calling, in-frame beta chains only. Rows with a matching CDR3 protein are joined into one entry that keeps the most common DNA and genes. V and J calls and clone size were set by TCRdb, not the authors. The sample table contains under 700,000 distinct CDR3 sequences; only one count was recorded for 15% to 20% of them. 20% to 25% of the sample is in the top ten clones.

This sample was shared with a second study, whose subject was T cells in Graves' hyperthyroidism and ophthalmopathy. As that second paper reports: Stable Graves' hyperthyroidism was defined as no progression to ophthalmopathy during 18 months of follow-up. The hyperthyroidism patients were between 18 and 65 years old and newly diagnosed, with a disease duration of less than 2 months. Exclusion was applied to patients with uncontrolled infections, other autoimmune diseases, pregnancy or lactation. Clinical symptoms, serum thyroxine and TRAb, thyroid ultrasound, and orbital computed tomography formed the basis for the diagnoses. For the first round of RT-PCR on the TCR CDR3, the HTBI primer set was used together with the Qiagen OneStep RT-PCR kit. Most expanded thyroid clonotypes (frequency above 0.001) were also detected in blood, a finding suggesting that blood repertoires may reflect thyroid immune responses. A model built on a 13 V-J signature distinguished ophthalmopathy from stable hyperthyroidism, reaching approximately 89% sensitivity and 81% to 83% specificity in cross-validation and 80%/75% in testing. In validation, the model predicted progression to ophthalmopathy with over 65% sensitivity and around 72% specificity, a median of 6.5 months before onset. To identify distinguishing TCR V-J signatures, a discovery cohort of about 100 patients was used, comprising fewer than 45 with Graves' ophthalmopathy and some 57 with stable Graves' hyperthyroidism. An independent validation cohort of 18 to 20 hyperthyroidism patients and about 16 patients who later progressed to ophthalmopathy tested prospective prediction of ophthalmopathy. For training and testing, the 80 to 100 patients in the discovery cohort were randomly divided in a 7:3 ratio. The study also compared thyroid tissue and blood T-cell repertoires from about 6 Graves' hyperthyroidism patients. Following sampling, methimazole starting at 30 mg daily was given to hyperthyroidism patients, and high-dose intravenous methylprednisolone was given to ophthalmopathy patients. Libraries were constructed in a second round of multiplex PCR, after which size selection and purification were performed. The libraries were sequenced on an Illumina HiSeq2000 using paired-end 100 bp reads. SOAPnuke was used to process the raw data, with reads discarded if the reads contained adapters or uncalled bases, had a mean Phred below 15, or lacked an exact constant-primer or identifier match. COPE v1.2.5 was used to merge the high-quality paired reads, and each unique nucleotide sequence was defined as a clonotype. Clonotypes were aligned to IMGT TRBV, TRBD and TRBJ reference segments using MiTCR v1.1. Analysis was restricted to V-J combinations with a frequency above 0.0001, which covered 98% to 99.2% of repertoires. The TCS score was defined as the ratio of F50 (clonal expansion) to E x V (chaos), calculated using BLOSUM62-based TCRdist between CDR3 peptides within each V-J. Welch's t-statistics and random forest reduced 450 to 600 V-J features to 10 to 15, which were used in a naive Bayes classifier (R e1071). Sample size was not statistically predetermined, and blinding of investigators to group allocation was not performed. TCR Vbeta CDR3 sequencing of roughly 140 peripheral blood samples (roughly 43 ophthalmopathy, approximately 80 hyperthyroidism and around 17 progressor patients) is reported in the paper.

This receptor chain uses TRBV3-1 and TRBJ2-2, with the D gene not clear enough to name. This TCR was sampled from a woman aged 40-60 years with Graves disease. Donor details come from another sample of the same person, matched by shared clones. The sample here was peripheral blood mononuclear cells (PBMCs), taken at new diagnosis, from a patient treated with antithyroid drugs. The nucleotides read TGTGCCAGCAGCCAAGTGGCGTCCGGGGAGCTGTTTTTT. Its coded protein is CASSQVASGELFF.